The 29 T cell receptor beta chains given below trace back to one sample, sequenced in a study of T cells in women clearing cervical HPV infection. The table came from immunoSEQ multiplex PCR; TCRdb's copy has only in-frame clones and leaves some out. The listing records about 30,000 clones. The sample comprised blood buffy coat. These TCRs come from a woman between 18 and 70 years old with a cervical HPV16 infection that either progressed to CIN3+ or cleared (not recorded which).

This clone is deemed medium-sized (0.01 to 0.1%) by its frequency. The CDR3 is cut off 3 residues early in the read; its end comes from the germline J gene. This chain uses TRBV29-1 with TRBJ2-2; 12 nucleotides match TRBD2. The germline CDR1 and CDR2 sequences are SQVTM and ANQGSEA. The V segment lost 7 bases and the J segment 5 bases; nucleotides outside the gene matches: 5. This CDR3 region has 14 residues. CDR3 region: CSALGTSGTGELFF. The sequenced CDR3 bases are TGCAGCGCCCTCGGGACTAGCGGGACCGGGGAG.

This clone shows up as medium-sized (0.01 to 0.1%) by frequency. The sequenced fragment ends 3 residues before the CDR3 boundary, so the rest is inferred from the germline J gene. The V call is TRBV20-1, the J call TRBJ2-1; 10 bases match TRBD2. The CDR3 loop spans 18 amino acids. Trimming at V came to 0 bases and at J to 5 bases, leaving 13 bases not matched to a gene. Germline assignment: CDR1 DFQATT and CDR2 SNEGSKA (reference sequence). The CDR3 is CSARDREREGLRNNEQFF. The CDR3 bases that were read are TGCAGTGCTAGAGATAGGGAGCGGGAGGGCTTAAGGAACAATGAG.

Comments on this clone: The read ends 3 residues early relative to the CDR3; the germline J gene fills the gap. The genes are TRBV30 and TRBJ2-1; D possibly corresponds to TRBD2 (6 bases). The V end lost 0 bases, the J end lost 6 bases, and 6 bases lay between the germline ends. Germline CDR1 is GTSNPN and CDR2 is SVGIG (reference sequence). The CDR3 is 12 amino acids. This CDR3 is CAWSVSGNEQFF. CDR3 DNA (partial): TGTGCCTGGAGTGTTAGCGGCAATGAG.

About this clone: Read data end 3 residues before the CDR3 end; the end is taken from the germline J gene. This chain joins TRBV11-3 and TRBJ2-3; D remains ambiguous. The CDR3 contains 13 residues. The germline V and J ends were trimmed by 6 bases and 2 bases, with 9 bases remaining between them. Looked up from germline, CDR1 is SGHNT and CDR2 is YENEEA. CDR3 sequence reads: CASSHSYTDTQYF. The CDR3 DNA, read in part, is TGTGCCAGCAGTCACAGTTACACAGATACG.

In the case of this clone: Read sequence stops 3 residues before the CDR3 end, and the germline J gene provides the missing end. V usage is TRBV29-1 and J usage is TRBJ1-4; no clear D. V shed 7 bases and J shed 5 bases, with 11 bases lying between them. Germline V CDR1 and CDR2: SQVTM, ANQGSEA. CDR3 size: 12 residues. The CDR3 reads CSAEGGNEKLFF. The covered CDR3 bases are TGCAGCGCCGAGGGTGGGAATGAAAAA.

About this clone: The read stops 3 residues short of the end of the CDR3; the missing end is completed from the germline J gene. The chain recombines TRBV27 with TRBJ2-7; D not certain. V lost 9 bases and J lost 3, with 3 bases in between. In germline, CDR1 is MNHEY, CDR2 SMNVEV (reference sequence). There are 9 residues in the CDR3. The sequenced CDR3 bases are TGTGCCAGACACTACGAG. Encoded protein: CARHYE. The entire CDR3 reads CARHYEQYF.

Concerning this clone: The read halts 3 residues ahead of the CDR3 end, with the missing end drawn from the germline J gene. The chain combines TRBV6-2 or TRBV6-3 with TRBJ2-1; TRBD1 is a possible D gene (6 bases). Trimming took 6 bases from V and 3 from J, leaving 9 bases between them. CDR1 is MNHEY and CDR2 is SVGEGT in the germline V gene. This CDR3 is built from 13 residues. CDR3 residues: CASRQGGYNEQFF. Incomplete CDR3 DNA: TGTGCCAGCAGACAAGGGGGCTACAATGAG.

A remark on this clone: Read sequence stops 3 residues before the CDR3 end, and the germline J gene provides the missing end. The chain links TRBV2 to TRBJ2-3; maybe TRBD1 (6 bases). CDR1 and CDR2 from the germline V gene are SNHLY and FYNNEI. The CDR3 is 14 amino acids. This chain's CDR3 is CASHSRGSQETQYF. The CDR3 DNA, read in part, is TGTGCCAGCCACAGCAGGGGCAGCCAAGAGACG.

In the case of this clone: The CDR3 goes on 3 residues after the read ends, and that part is filled in from the germline J gene. V and J are TRBV7-3 and TRBJ2-1; 12 bases align to TRBD2. The CDR3 totals 15 residues. The V gene's germline CDR1 is SGHTA and CDR2 FQGTGA. After removal of 2 bases from V and 8 bases from J, the junction contained 4 bases not matched to a gene. The CDR3 bases that were read are TGTGCCAGCAGCTTAGCTAGCGGGAGGGGCCATGAG. Amino acid sequence: CASSLASGRGHE. The CDR3 in its entirety is CASSLASGRGHEQFF.

Of note for this clone: Read coverage stops 3 residues before the CDR3 terminus; the germline J gene supplies the remainder. V usage is TRBV5-8 and J usage is TRBJ2-5; tentative D call: TRBD2 (6 bases). Germline assignment: CDR1 SGHTS and CDR2 YDEGEE. The CDR3 spans 14 residues. Trimming left V 5 bases short and J 4 bases short, with 15 bases between. CDR3 DNA, as far as it was read: TGTGCCAGCAGGGGGAGGTGGCTAGCAGAGACC. Encoded protein: CASRGRWLAET. The entire CDR3 sequence reads CASRGRWLAETQYF.

As to this clone: The read ends 3 residues before the CDR3 terminus; that terminus is restored from the germline J gene. The chain couples TRBV20-1 to TRBJ2-3, with 8 bases lining up with TRBD2. The V and J ends lost 3 bases and 5 bases, in that order; junction bases with no gene match: 4. CDR3 size: 13 residues. The germline V gene has CDR1 DFQATT and CDR2 SNEGSKA (reference sequence). The CDR3 loop is CSARGLEQDTQYF. The CDR3 DNA, read in part, is TGCAGTGCTAGGGGACTAGAACAAGATACG.

In regard to this clone: The missing CDR3 end, 3 residues past where the read stops, is filled in from the germline J gene. The rearrangement links TRBV5-1 to TRBJ1-2; 9 bases map to TRBD1. J lost 7 bases, V lost 1 base, and 5 bases had no gene match. Germline V gene lookup returns CDR1 SGHRS and CDR2 YFSETQ. This CDR3 has 14 amino acids. CDR3 region: CASSLFGDRVGYTF. CDR3 DNA (partial): TGCGCCAGCAGCTTGTTCGGGGACAGGGTTGGC.

Turning to this clone: The CDR3 end lies 3 residues beyond the end of the read and is filled in from the germline J gene. The V and J genes are TRBV30 and TRBJ2-3, with 9 bases aligning to TRBD1. The germline CDR1 and CDR2 sequences are GTSNPN and SVGIG (reference sequence). J was trimmed by 3 bases and V by 3 bases; bases with no gene match: 13. CDR3 size: 17 residues. The CDR3 protein is CAWSRIAGTGITDTQYF. The DNA read from the CDR3 is TGTGCCTGGAGCAGGATAGCCGGGACAGGGATAACAGATACG.

Comments on this clone: The read finishes 3 residues shy of the CDR3 end, and the germline J gene is used to complete it. The genes are TRBV5-1 and TRBJ2-1; 7 positions match TRBD2. The junction had 16 bases not matched to a gene; V was cut back by 4 bases and J by 9 bases. Germline assignment: CDR1 SGHRS and CDR2 YFSETQ. The CDR3 extends over 16 amino acids. This chain's CDR3 is CASSRGSGGGNSEQFF. CDR3 bases read: TGCGCCAGCAGCCGCGGGTCGGGGGGTGGCAACAGTGAG. Using reference TRBV5-1 and TRBJ2-1 for the parts outside the CDR3, the full variable domain is KAGVTQTPRYLIKTRGQQVTLSCSPISGHRSVSWYQQTPGQGLQFLFEYFSETQRNKGNFPGRFSGRQFSNSRSEMNVSTLELGDSALYLCASSRGSGGGNSEQFFGPGTRLTVL.

Remarks on this clone: The read is 3 residues too short to cover the CDR3 end, so that end is filled in from the germline J gene. The chain employs TRBV2 and TRBJ2-1, with TRBD2 matching 7 bases. V lost 8 bases, J lost 9 bases, and 13 bases stayed unmatched. There are 14 residues in the CDR3. Looked up from germline, CDR1 is SNHLY and CDR2 is FYNNEI. The part of the CDR3 DNA that was read is TGTGCCAGCTTAACCTATACTAGCGCCGGTGAG. It is translated as CASLTYTSAGE. The CDR3 in its entirety is CASLTYTSAGEQFF.

A note on this clone: The read halts 3 residues ahead of the CDR3 end, with the missing end drawn from the germline J gene. The rearrangement links TRBV20-1 to TRBJ2-3, with 7 positions matching TRBD1. The CDR3 consists of 12 residues. The germline V gene has CDR1 DFQATT and CDR2 SNEGSKA (reference sequence). The CDR3 bases that were read are TGCAGTGCTAAAAGGGGGCTGAAGACG. Its protein product is CSAKRGLKT. The whole CDR3 reads CSAKRGLKTQYF.

In regard to this clone: The read halts 3 residues ahead of the CDR3 end, with the missing end drawn from the germline J gene. The chain uses TRBV19 and TRBJ1-6; 9 bases map to TRBD1. Losses at the gene ends were 4 bases for V and 9 bases for J; bases not matched to a gene: 7. This CDR3 is built from 15 residues. Germline V gives CDR1 LNHDA, CDR2 SQIVND (reference sequence). The CDR3 bases that were read are TGTGCCAGTAGTACTCGACAGGGGGGCAGTTCACCC. Translation gives CASSTRQGGSSP. In full, the CDR3 is CASSTRQGGSSPLHF.

About this clone: With the read ending 3 residues before the CDR3 end, the germline J gene is used to fill in that end. The chain employs TRBV7-2 and TRBJ2-3; D gene unclear. This CDR3 contains 15 residues. CDR1 is SGHTA and CDR2 is FQGNSA in the germline V gene. The CDR3 reads CASSSASGPGQPQYF. The part of the CDR3 DNA that was read is TGTGCCAGCAGCTCAGCATCTGGGCCCGGCCAGCCG. The full variable domain, its missing parts supplied by reference TRBV7-2 and TRBJ2-3, is GAGVSQSPSNKVTEKGKDVELRCDPISGHTALYWYRQSLGQGLEFLIYFQGNSAPDKSGLPSDRFSAERTGGSVSTLTIQRTQQEDSAVYLCASSSASGPGQPQYFGPGTRLTVL.

As to this clone: The read finishes 3 residues shy of the CDR3 end, and the germline J gene is used to complete it. The V call is TRBV23-1, the J call TRBJ2-1; 7 bases line up with TRBD2. TRBV23-1 is an ORF; its function is uncertain. The trim removed 7 bases at V and 4 bases at J, leaving 16 bases unmatched. The CDR3 spans 17 residues. The chain's CDR3 is CASTPKCGLAEYNEQFF. The sequenced CDR3 bases are TGCGCCAGCACTCCCAAATGTGGTCTAGCGGAATACAATGAG.

A remark on this clone: One junction end does not reproduce the germline sequence, and a read error may be involved. The DNA ends 3 residues before the CDR3 does, and the rest of the CDR3 is filled in from the germline J gene. The rearrangement joins TRBV19 to TRBJ1-1; no clear D gene. CDR3 length: 11 amino acids. Germline lookup yields CDR1 LNHDA and CDR2 SQIVND (reference sequence). The sequenced CDR3 bases are TGTGCCAGTACAGAAGACACCGAA. Translation gives CASTEDTE. The full CDR3 protein is CASTEDTEAFF.

The DNA read from the CDR3 is TGTGCCAGTAGTCTCGATCTAGCGGGAGGTTGGAACACCGGGGAG. Translated: CASSLDLAGGWNTGE. The complete CDR3 protein is CASSLDLAGGWNTGELFF. The chain combines TRBV19 with TRBJ2-2; 11 bases agree with TRBD2. The sequenced fragment ends 3 residues before the CDR3 boundary, so the rest is inferred from the germline J gene. This CDR3 region has 18 residues. V dropped 5 bases and J dropped 1; count of bases not matched to a gene: 9. CDR1 is LNHDA, CDR2 SQIVND, per germline (reference sequence).

As regards this clone: The read finishes 3 residues shy of the CDR3 end, and the germline J gene is used to complete it. The rearrangement joins TRBV2 to TRBJ2-3; TRBD1 might be the D (5 bases). Germline CDR1 is SNHLY and CDR2 is FYNNEI. The CDR3 loop spans 15 amino acids. The CDR3 bases that were read are TGTGCCAGCAGAAGACAGCTTACGTCAGATCAGCCG. Its protein is CASRRQLTSDQP. The complete CDR3 protein is CASRRQLTSDQPQYF.

Points on this clone: With the read ending 3 residues before the CDR3 end, the germline J gene is used to fill in that end. The V and J genes are TRBV11-3 and TRBJ2-7; D may be TRBD2 (6 bases). Trimming stripped 1 base from V and 2 bases from J, with 9 bases between. This CDR3 comprises 14 residues. Germline lookup yields CDR1 SGHNT and CDR2 YENEEA. The CDR3: CASSLGGAAYEQYF. The sequenced part of the CDR3 DNA is TGTGCCAGCAGCTTAGGCGGGGCCGCCTACGAG.

CDR3 protein: CASSTSGQGNPEQYF. The sequenced CDR3 bases are TGTGCCAGCAGCACCTCGGGACAGGGGAATCCCGAG. The chain joins TRBV7-9 to TRBJ2-7, with TRBD1 identical over 10 bases. Sequencing ends 3 residues short of the CDR3 end; the germline J gene provides the rest. The CDR3 spans 15 residues. Germline V gene lookup returns CDR1 SEHNR and CDR2 FQNEAQ (reference sequence). Germline trimming cut 5 bases from V and 6 bases from J; bases unmatched to any gene: 10.

Comments on this clone: Read sequence stops 3 residues before the CDR3 end, and the germline J gene provides the missing end. This chain uses TRBV10-1 with TRBJ2-1; D is undetermined. V was shortened by 0 bases and J by 8 bases, with 8 bases between the two germline ends. Germline CDR1 is WNHNN and CDR2 is SYGVQD (reference sequence). The CDR3 is made up of 13 amino acids. CDR3 amino acids: CASSESTYDEQFF. Partial CDR3 DNA: TGCGCCAGCAGTGAGTCAACATATGATGAG.

A note on this clone: The read is 3 residues too short to cover the CDR3 end, so that end is filled in from the germline J gene. This chain joins TRBV20-1 and TRBJ2-5, with 7 bases identical to TRBD1. CDR3 size: 16 residues. J lost 2 bases, V lost 0 bases, and 9 bases had no gene match. Germline assignment: CDR1 DFQATT and CDR2 SNEGSKA (reference sequence). The sequenced part of the CDR3 DNA is TGCAGTGCTAGAGATCGCAGCAGGGGGATTCAAGAGACC. The encoded protein is CSARDRSRGIQET. The whole CDR3 is CSARDRSRGIQETQYF.

Worth noting for this clone: The read comes to an end 3 residues before the CDR3 does, leaving the germline J gene to fill in the end. This sequence joins TRBV6-2 or TRBV6-3 and TRBJ2-2; 7 bases line up with TRBD1. CDR1 and CDR2 (germline): MNHEY, SVGEGT. After removal of 4 bases from V and 4 bases from J, the junction contained 6 bases not matched to a gene. The CDR3 extends over 15 amino acids. This CDR3 is CASSSQGKVTGELFF. CDR3 bases read: TGTGCCAGCAGTTCACAGGGGAAAGTCACCGGGGAG.

In regard to this clone: The CDR3 goes on 3 residues after the read ends, and that part is filled in from the germline J gene. The chain couples TRBV29-1 to TRBJ2-3, with D possibly TRBD2 on 6 matching bases. This CDR3 has 12 amino acids. The V gene lost 6 bases and the J gene lost 1 base, with 8 bases spanning the gap. Germline V gene lookup returns CDR1 SQVTM and CDR2 ANQGSEA. The CDR3 spells CSVWGGTDTQYF. The sequenced part of the CDR3 DNA is TGCAGCGTCTGGGGGGGCACAGATACG.

Incomplete CDR3 DNA: TGTGCCAGCAGCTATGGACAGGGGAACACTGAA. Translating gives CASSYGQGNTE. The entire CDR3 protein reads CASSYGQGNTEAFF. The chain combines TRBV5-6 with TRBJ1-1, with 8 bases matching TRBD1. The CDR3 extends 3 residues past the end of the read, so its final part is completed from the germline J gene. The CDR3 is 14 residues long. Trimming cost V 3 bases and J 1 base; bases outside gene matches: 2. Germline lookup yields CDR1 SGHDT and CDR2 YYEEEE.